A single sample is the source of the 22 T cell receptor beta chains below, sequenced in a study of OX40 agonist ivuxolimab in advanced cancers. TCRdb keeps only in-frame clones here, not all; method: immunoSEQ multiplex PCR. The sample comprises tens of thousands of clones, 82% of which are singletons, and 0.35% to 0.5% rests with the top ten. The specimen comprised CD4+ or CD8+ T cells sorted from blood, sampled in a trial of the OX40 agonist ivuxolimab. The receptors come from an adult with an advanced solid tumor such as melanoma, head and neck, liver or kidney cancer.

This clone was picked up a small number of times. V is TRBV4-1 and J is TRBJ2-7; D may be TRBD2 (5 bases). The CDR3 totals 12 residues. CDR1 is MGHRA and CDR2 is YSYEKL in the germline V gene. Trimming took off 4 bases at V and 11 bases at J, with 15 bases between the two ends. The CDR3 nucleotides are TGCGCCAGCAGCCCAAACAGCGGTCGGGAGTACTTC. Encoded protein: CASSPNSGREYF.

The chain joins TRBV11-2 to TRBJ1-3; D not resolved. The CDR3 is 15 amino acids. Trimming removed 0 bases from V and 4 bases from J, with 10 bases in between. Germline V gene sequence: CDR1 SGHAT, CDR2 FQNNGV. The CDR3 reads CASSLDWASGNTIYF. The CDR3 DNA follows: TGTGCCAGCAGCTTAGATTGGGCTAGCGGAAACACCATATATTTT.

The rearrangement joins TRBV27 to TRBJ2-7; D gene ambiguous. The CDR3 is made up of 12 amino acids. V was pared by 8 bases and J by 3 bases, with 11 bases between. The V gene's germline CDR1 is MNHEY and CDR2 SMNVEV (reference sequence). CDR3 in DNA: TGTGCCAGCCGCCGAGAACTCTACGAGCAGTACTTC. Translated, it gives CASRRELYEQYF.

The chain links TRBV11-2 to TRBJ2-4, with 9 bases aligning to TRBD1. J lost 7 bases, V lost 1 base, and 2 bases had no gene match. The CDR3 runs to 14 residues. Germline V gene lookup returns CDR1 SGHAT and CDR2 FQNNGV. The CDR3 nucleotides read TGTGCCAGCAGCTTAGGCGACAGGGGGAACATTCAGTACTTC. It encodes CASSLGDRGNIQYF.

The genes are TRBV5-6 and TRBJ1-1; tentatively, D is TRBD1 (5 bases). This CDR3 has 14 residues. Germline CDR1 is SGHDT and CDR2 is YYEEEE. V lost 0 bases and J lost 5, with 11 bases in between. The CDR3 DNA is TGTGCCAGCAGCTTGGCCGGGGGGGTGACTGAAGCTTTCTTT. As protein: CASSLAGGVTEAFF.

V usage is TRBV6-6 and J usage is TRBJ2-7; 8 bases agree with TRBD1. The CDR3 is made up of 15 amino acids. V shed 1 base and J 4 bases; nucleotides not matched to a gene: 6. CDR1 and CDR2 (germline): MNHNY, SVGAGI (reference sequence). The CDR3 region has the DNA TGTGCCAGCAGTTACTTGGGACAGGTTAGGTACGAGCAGTACGTC. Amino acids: CASSYLGQVRYEQYV.

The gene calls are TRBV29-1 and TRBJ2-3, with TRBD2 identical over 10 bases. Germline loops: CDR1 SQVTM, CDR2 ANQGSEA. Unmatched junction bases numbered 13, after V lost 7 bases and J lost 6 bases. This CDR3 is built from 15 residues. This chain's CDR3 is CSAGGASGRSDTQYF. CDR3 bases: TGCAGCGCAGGCGGGGCTAGCGGGAGAAGTGATACGCAGTATTTT.

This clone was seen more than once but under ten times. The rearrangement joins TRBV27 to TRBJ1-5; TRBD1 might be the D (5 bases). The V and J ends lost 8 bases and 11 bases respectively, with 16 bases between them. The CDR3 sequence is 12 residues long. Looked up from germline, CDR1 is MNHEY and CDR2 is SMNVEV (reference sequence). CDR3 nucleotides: TGTGCCAGCGGCCTTTTTCCCAGGGCCCAGCATTTT. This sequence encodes CASGLFPRAQHF.

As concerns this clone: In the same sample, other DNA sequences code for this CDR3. The CDR3 nucleotides read TGTGCCAGCTCACCCAGACAGGGGTCGAACACCGGGGAGCTGTTTTTT. This codes for CASSPRQGSNTGELFF. V and J are TRBV18 and TRBJ2-2, with TRBD1 matching over 8 bases. The V segment lost 3 bases and the J segment 0 bases; nucleotides outside the gene matches: 3. CDR3 length: 16 residues. Germline assignment: CDR1 KGHSH and CDR2 LQKENI.

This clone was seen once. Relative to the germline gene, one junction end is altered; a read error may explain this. This chain's CDR3 is CASRLELVNTGELFF. CDR3 nucleotides: TGTGCCAGCAGATTAGAGCTAGTGAACACCGGGGAGCTGTTTTTT. The chain combines TRBV7-2 with TRBJ2-2, with unresolved D. CDR3 length: 15 residues. The germline V gene encodes CDR1 SGHTA and CDR2 FQGNSA.

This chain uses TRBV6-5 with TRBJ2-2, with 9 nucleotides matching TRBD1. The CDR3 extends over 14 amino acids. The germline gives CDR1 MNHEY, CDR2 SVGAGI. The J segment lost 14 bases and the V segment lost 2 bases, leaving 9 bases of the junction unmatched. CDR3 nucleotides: TGTGCCAGCAGTTACCGGACAGGGGCCCTCCCTCTGTTTTTT. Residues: CASSYRTGALPLFF.

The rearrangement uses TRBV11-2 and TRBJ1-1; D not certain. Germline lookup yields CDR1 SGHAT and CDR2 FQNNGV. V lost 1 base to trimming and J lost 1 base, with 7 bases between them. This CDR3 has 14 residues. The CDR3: CASSLVDSNTEAFF. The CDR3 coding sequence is TGTGCCAGCAGCTTAGTGGATTCGAACACTGAAGCTTTCTTT.

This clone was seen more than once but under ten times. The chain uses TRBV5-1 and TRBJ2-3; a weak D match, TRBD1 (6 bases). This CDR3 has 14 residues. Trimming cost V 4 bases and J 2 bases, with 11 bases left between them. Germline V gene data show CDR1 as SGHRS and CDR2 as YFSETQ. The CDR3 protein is CASSRGQSTDTQYF. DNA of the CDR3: TGCGCCAGCAGCAGGGGACAATCCACAGATACGCAGTATTTT.

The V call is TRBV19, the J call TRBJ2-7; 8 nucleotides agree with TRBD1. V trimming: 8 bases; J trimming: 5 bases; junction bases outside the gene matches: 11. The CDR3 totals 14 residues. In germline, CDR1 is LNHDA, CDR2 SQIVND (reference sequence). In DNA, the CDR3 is TGTGCCAGTTCTACTGGGCGGACAGGGAACGAGCAGTACTTC. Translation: CASSTGRTGNEQYF.

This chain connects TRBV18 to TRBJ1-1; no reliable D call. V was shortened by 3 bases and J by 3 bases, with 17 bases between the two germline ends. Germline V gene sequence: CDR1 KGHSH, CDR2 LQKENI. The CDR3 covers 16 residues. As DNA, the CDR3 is TGTGCCAGCTCACCTACCTCGGGGAAGAGATACACTGAAGCTTTCTTT. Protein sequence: CASSPTSGKRYTEAFF.

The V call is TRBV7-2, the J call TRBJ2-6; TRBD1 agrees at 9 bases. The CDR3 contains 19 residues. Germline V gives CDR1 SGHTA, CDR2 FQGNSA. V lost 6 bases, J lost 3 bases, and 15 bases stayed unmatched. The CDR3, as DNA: TGTGCCAGCAGACCACCCCCGGGACAGGGCTCGAGTGGGGCCAACGTCCTGACTTTC. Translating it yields CASRPPPGQGSSGANVLTF.

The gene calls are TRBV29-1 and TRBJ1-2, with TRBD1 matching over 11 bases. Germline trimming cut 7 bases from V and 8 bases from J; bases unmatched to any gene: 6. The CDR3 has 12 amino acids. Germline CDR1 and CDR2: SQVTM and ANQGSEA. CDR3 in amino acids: CSAVGQGGGYTF. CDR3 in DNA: TGCAGCGCGGTGGGACAGGGGGGAGGCTACACCTTC. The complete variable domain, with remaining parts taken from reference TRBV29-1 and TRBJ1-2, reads SAVISQKPSRDICQRGTSLTIQCQVDSQVTMMFWYRQQPGQSLTLIATANQGSEATYESGFVIDKFPISRPNLTFSTLTVSNMSPEDSSIYLCSAVGQGGGYTFGSGTRLTVV.

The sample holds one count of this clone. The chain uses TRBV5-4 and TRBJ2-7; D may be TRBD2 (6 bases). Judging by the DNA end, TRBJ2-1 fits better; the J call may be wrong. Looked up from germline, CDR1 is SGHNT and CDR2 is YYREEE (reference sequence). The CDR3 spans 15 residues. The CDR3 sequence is CASSLAAGRYNEQFF. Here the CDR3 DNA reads TGTGCCAGCAGCTTGGCGGCGGGGAGGTACAATGAGCAGTTCTTC.

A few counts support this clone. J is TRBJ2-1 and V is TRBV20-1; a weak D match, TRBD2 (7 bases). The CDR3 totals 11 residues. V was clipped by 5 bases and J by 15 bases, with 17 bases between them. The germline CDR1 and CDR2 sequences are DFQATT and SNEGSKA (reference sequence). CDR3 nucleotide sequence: TGCAGTGCTTTGAGGGGGGGTCTTTGGTTCTTC. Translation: CSALRGGLWFF.

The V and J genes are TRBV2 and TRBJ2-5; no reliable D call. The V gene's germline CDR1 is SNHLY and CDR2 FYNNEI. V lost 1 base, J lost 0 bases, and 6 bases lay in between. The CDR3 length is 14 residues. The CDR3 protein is CASSEDMYQETQYF. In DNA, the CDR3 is TGTGCCAGCAGTGAAGACATGTACCAAGAGACCCAGTACTTC. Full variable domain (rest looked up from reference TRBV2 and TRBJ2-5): EPEVTQTPSHQVTQMGQEVILRCVPISNHLYFYWYRQILGQKVEFLVSFYNNEISEKSEIFDDQFSVERPDGSNFTLKIRSTKLEDSAMYFCASSEDMYQETQYFGPGTRLLVL.

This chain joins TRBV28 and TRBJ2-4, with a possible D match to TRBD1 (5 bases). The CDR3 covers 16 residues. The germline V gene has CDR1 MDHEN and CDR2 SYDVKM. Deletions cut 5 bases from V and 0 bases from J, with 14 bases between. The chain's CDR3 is CASSTTVYLAKNIQYF. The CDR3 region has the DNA TGTGCCAGCAGTACGACAGTATACTTAGCCAAAAACATTCAGTACTTC.

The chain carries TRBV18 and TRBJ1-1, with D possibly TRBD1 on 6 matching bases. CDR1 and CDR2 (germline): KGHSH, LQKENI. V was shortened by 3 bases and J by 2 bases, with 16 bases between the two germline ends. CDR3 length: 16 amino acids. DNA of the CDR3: TGTGCCAGCTCACCTTCCACGGGACACTCAAACACTGAAGCTTTCTTT. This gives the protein CASSPSTGHSNTEAFF.